This T cell receptor (beta chain) emerged from a study of cytomegalovirus exposure and HLA in healthy donors. Germline V gives CDR1 MNHEY, CDR2 SVGAGI. CDR3 length equals 15 residues. V was clipped by 5 bases and J by 0 bases, with 11 bases between them. In the case of this clone: Its matching antigen is unknown.

Produced via immunoSEQ multiplex PCR; TCRdb's table is partial and in-frame only. Among roughly 70,000 clones listed, roughly 96% were seen once. Findings of the study overall: In the 95 to 150 validation repertoires, just under 95% of cluster scores exceeded 0, per a later analysis. A few chains tied to CMV proved CMV antigen-specific in vitro.

What was sequenced was PBMCs. The chain is built from TRBV6-5 and TRBJ2-1; D is unclear. The clonotype was recovered from a man in his late teens or twenties in good health and CMV-seronegative. DNA for the CDR3: TGTGCCAGCAGTCTACAACCTAGCTCCTACAATGAGCAGTTCTTC. Translated: CASSLQPSSYNEQFF.